These 18 T cell receptor beta chains share one sample of origin, sequenced in a study of T cells in Graves' hyperthyroidism and ophthalmopathy. It was RNA transcripts that yielded the amplified TCR beta CDR3 regions. Using the HTBI primer set, a first-round RT-PCR was run on the TCR CDR3. One entry per CDR3 protein results from TCRdb running MiXCR on the multiplex PCR reads. The table has about 710,000 distinct CDR3 sequences, about 17% seen once. The sample comprised blood. All receptors come from a man younger than 35 with Graves' hyperthyroidism.

V and J are TRBV20-1 and TRBJ2-5; 8 bases match TRBD2. V shed 6 bases and J 6 bases; nucleotides not matched to a gene: 12. The CDR3 runs to 14 residues. CDR1 is DFQATT, CDR2 SNEGSKA, per germline (reference sequence). The DNA for the CDR3 is TGCAGTGCCACGGGAGGGCCGGGGGGGAAGACCCAGTACTTC. This sequence encodes CSATGGPGGKTQYF.

The chain employs TRBV28 and TRBJ2-5, with a weak D call TRBD1 (5 bases). Germline values: CDR1 MDHEN, CDR2 SYDVKM. The CDR3 is 11 residues long. V lost 4 bases, J lost 13 bases, and 13 bases lay in between. CDR3 sequence: CASSSKGRWYF. The CDR3 nucleotides read TGTGCCAGCAGTTCCAAGGGGCGCTGGTACTTC.

This clonotype was seen a few times. The J gene is TRBJ2-5, the V gene TRBV24-1; TRBD2 is a possible D gene (6 bases). The CDR3 consists of 15 residues. Trimming left V 1 base short and J 4 bases short, with 12 bases between. Germline loops: CDR1 KGHDR, CDR2 SFDVKD. As DNA, the CDR3 is TGTGCCACCAGTGATTTTCGGGGGTCAGGAGAGACCCAGTACTTC. It specifies CATSDFRGSGETQYF.

In this sample, this clonotype turned up a few times. This chain uses TRBV4-3 with TRBJ2-1; TRBD2 agrees at 13 bases. CDR1 and CDR2 from the germline V gene are LGHNA and YSLEER. The CDR3 loop spans 19 amino acids. V lost 0 bases to trimming and J lost 5 bases; unmatched junction nucleotides: 10. The CDR3: CASSQEGLAGQPTDNEQFF. CDR3 in DNA: TGCGCCAGCAGCCAAGAGGGACTAGCGGGGCAACCTACGGACAATGAGCAGTTCTTC.

Comments on this clonotype: Relative to the germline gene, one junction end is altered; a read error may explain this. The chain carries TRBV19 and TRBJ1-1, with D possibly TRBD1 on 5 matching bases. The CDR3 has 15 residues. Germline V lookup: CDR1 LNHDA, CDR2 SQIVND (reference sequence). As DNA, the CDR3 is TGTACCAGTAGTATTAATCCAGGGATGAACACTGAAGCTTTCTTT. Translation gives CTSSINPGMNTEAFF.

This clonotype was counted many times. This chain joins TRBV20-1 and TRBJ2-3; 11 bases map to TRBD2. The CDR3 consists of 15 residues. V was pared by 6 bases and J by 2 bases, with 7 bases of the junction left unmatched. Germline CDR1 reads DFQATT; CDR2 reads SNEGSKA (reference sequence). CDR3: CSARTSGLITDTQYF. The CDR3 bases are TGCAGTGCGAGGACTAGCGGGCTTATCACAGATACGCAGTATTTT.

This clonotype was detected many times. The V gene is TRBV30, the J gene TRBJ1-4; maybe TRBD1 (5 bases). Germline lookup yields CDR1 GTSNPN and CDR2 SVGIG (reference sequence). The CDR3 extends over 18 amino acids. The germline V and J ends were trimmed by 0 bases and 0 bases, with 17 bases remaining between them. CDR3 protein: CAWSVTGGWMATNEKLFF. The CDR3 region has the DNA TGTGCCTGGAGTGTAACCGGGGGGTGGATGGCAACTAATGAAAAACTGTTTTTT. The variable domain in full, with the rest retrieved from reference TRBV30 and TRBJ1-4, is SQTIHQWPATLVQPVGSPLSLECTVEGTSNPNLYWYRQAAGRGLQLLFYSVGIGQISSEVPQNLSASRPQDRQFILSSKKLLLSDSGFYLCAWSVTGGWMATNEKLFFGSGTQLSVL.

Points on this clonotype: A much larger clone sits a single nucleotide away, making a read error possible. V is TRBV27 and J is TRBJ2-7; D is perhaps TRBD2 (5 bases). Per germline, CDR1 MNHEY and CDR2 SMNVEV (reference sequence). CDR3 length equals 15 residues. As DNA, the CDR3 is TGTGCCGGCAGTTTATCCCCAGCGGAACGGGACGAGCAGTACTTC. This encodes CAGSLSPAERDEQYF.

V usage is TRBV4-1 and J usage is TRBJ2-3, with TRBD2 matching over 11 bases. V trimming: 0 bases; J trimming: 4 bases; junction bases outside the gene matches: 0. The CDR3 length is 15 residues. Germline V lookup: CDR1 MGHRA, CDR2 YSYEKL. CDR3 sequence reads: CASSQDSGRADTQYF. CDR3 coding DNA: TGCGCCAGCAGCCAAGATAGCGGGAGGGCAGATACGCAGTATTTT.

This chain uses TRBV28 with TRBJ2-7, with unresolved D. Germline-derived CDR1 and CDR2 are MDHEN and SYDVKM. V was trimmed by 3 bases and J by 1 base, leaving 10 bases between them. This CDR3 has 14 residues. The CDR3 DNA reads TGTGCCAGCAGTTTTTTGACGGTATCCTACGAGCAGTACTTC. Its translation is CASSFLTVSYEQYF.

This clonotype was seen repeatedly, ten times or more. The chain uses TRBV20-1 and TRBJ1-1; the match to TRBD1 covers 11 bases. This CDR3 comprises 13 residues. J lost 0 bases, V lost 7 bases, and 1 base had no gene match. Looked up from germline, CDR1 is DFQATT and CDR2 is SNEGSKA (reference sequence). The CDR3 nucleotides read TGCAGTGGGACAGGGGGCGTGAACACTGAAGCTTTCTTT. Amino acids: CSGTGGVNTEAFF.

The chain couples TRBV19 to TRBJ2-2; TRBD2 matches 8 bases. J lost 6 bases, V lost 0 bases, and 3 bases had no gene match. This CDR3 has 15 residues. In germline, CDR1 is LNHDA, CDR2 SQIVND (reference sequence). This CDR3 reads CASSIDGRAPGELFF. CDR3 bases: TGTGCCAGTAGTATAGACGGGAGGGCCCCCGGGGAGCTGTTTTTT.

The rearrangement links TRBV19 to TRBJ2-1; 10 bases match TRBD1. Germline loops: CDR1 LNHDA, CDR2 SQIVND (reference sequence). V lost 8 bases to trimming and J lost 0 bases; unmatched junction nucleotides: 4. There are 15 residues in the CDR3. The DNA for the CDR3 is TGTGCCAGTGGAAGGACAGGGGGCTCCTACAATGAGCAGTTCTTC. It encodes CASGRTGGSYNEQFF.

The J gene is TRBJ2-1, the V gene TRBV29-1; 12 bases map to TRBD2. V lost 4 bases and J lost 4; bases outside the gene matches: 8. Germline V gene lookup returns CDR1 SQVTM and CDR2 ANQGSEA. The CDR3 is made up of 16 amino acids. The CDR3, as DNA: TGCAGCGTTGCAACTAGCGGGAGGCCAGATTACAATGAGCAGTTCTTC. This gives the protein CSVATSGRPDYNEQFF.

This clonotype was detected many times. The chain links TRBV7-9 to TRBJ2-5; 10 bases agree with TRBD2. The CDR3 is 15 amino acids. The J segment lost 5 bases and the V segment lost 6 bases, leaving 9 bases of the junction unmatched. The germline CDR1 and CDR2 sequences are SEHNR and FQNEAQ (reference sequence). CDR3 amino acids: CASSTLAGVKETQYF. DNA for the CDR3: TGTGCCAGCAGTACGCTAGCGGGAGTGAAGGAGACCCAGTACTTC.

The chain joins TRBV19 to TRBJ1-2; TRBD1 aligns across 7 bases. V trimming: 5 bases; J trimming: 5 bases; junction bases outside the gene matches: 11. The CDR3 extends over 15 amino acids. From germline, CDR1 is LNHDA and CDR2 SQIVND (reference sequence). The CDR3 region is CASSPGQAGKYGYTF. The CDR3 region has the DNA TGTGCCAGTAGTCCTGGACAGGCGGGGAAGTATGGCTACACCTTC.

This clonotype was counted at least ten times. CDR3: CAWSGSGISSTYNEQFF. Written as DNA, the CDR3 is TGTGCCTGGAGTGGAAGCGGGATTAGTTCTACCTACAATGAGCAGTTCTTC. This rearrangement joins TRBV30 to TRBJ2-1, with 7 bases aligning to TRBD2. The CDR3 is 17 residues long. Trimming took 1 base from V and 2 from J; bases not matched to a gene: 11. Germline V lookup: CDR1 GTSNPN, CDR2 SVGIG (reference sequence).

J is TRBJ2-1 and V is TRBV28, with 7 bases matching TRBD1. The CDR3 has 18 amino acids. Germline trimming cut 7 bases from V and 8 bases from J; bases unmatched to any gene: 23. Germline V CDR1 and CDR2: MDHEN, SYDVKM. CDR3 DNA: TGTGCCAGCACCCCGACCCAGGGACAGTTTAGTGTGGAGGATGAGCAGTTCTTC. This gives the protein CASTPTQGQFSVEDEQFF.